This T cell receptor beta chain was identified in a study of cytomegalovirus exposure and HLA in healthy donors. Overall study: Earlier work reported 117 million unique TCR beta sequences from some 170 million T cells.

The CDR3 loop spans 13 amino acids. The germline CDR1 and CDR2 sequences are GTSNPN and SVGIG (reference sequence). V dropped 7 bases and J dropped 4; count of bases not matched to a gene: 10. In the PCR, 60 Vbeta and 13 Jbeta primers were used. Using immunoSEQ multiplex PCR, the repertoire was profiled, and TCRdb retains in-frame clones only, with some absent. This table has roughly 240,000 clones, roughly 82% appearing once. This sequence originates from a woman aged 40-49 years in good health and CMV-seropositive. Sequenced sample: PBMCs. The rearrangement uses TRBV30 and TRBJ2-7, with 7 bases aligning to TRBD1. The CDR3, as DNA: TGTGCCTTAATGACAGGGAATCTATACGAGCAGTACTTC. This translates into CALMTGNLYEQYF.